Only a few counts were recorded for the clone carrying this T cell receptor beta chain. A second PCR, run for about 6 to 11 cycles, used a sample-barcoded 5' primer plus a J-beta primer mix. TCRdb itself ran the 5' RACE reads through MiXCR, one entry per CDR3 protein. The sample includes roughly 1,700,000 distinct CDR3 sequences, roughly 27% of them seen just once. CDR1 and CDR2 from the germline V gene are SGHVS and FQNEAQ. V was pared by 2 bases and J by 2 bases, with 9 bases of the junction left unmatched. This CDR3 has 17 amino acids. The data were taken from a study of blood T cells in healthy people across ages.

Sequenced input: blood. This receptor was identified in a woman younger than 45 in good health. This chain links TRBV7-8 with TRBJ2-7, with 10 bases that match TRBD2. CDR3 DNA sequence: TGTGCCAGCAGCTTAATGTCGCTAGCGGGAGAGACCTACGAGCAGTACTTC. Translating gives CASSLMSLAGETYEQYF. Based on the CDR3 plus reference TRBV7-8 and TRBJ2-7, the full variable domain is GAGVSQSPRYKVAKRGQDVALRCDPISGHVSLFWYQQALGQGPEFLTYFQNEAQLDKSGLPSDRFFAERPEGSVSTLKIQRTQQEDSAVYLCASSLMSLAGETYEQYFGPGTRLTVT.